The 29 T cell receptor beta chains presented below share a single source sample, sequenced in a study of OX40 agonist ivuxolimab in advanced cancers. Measured with immunoSEQ multiplex PCR; TCRdb has only the in-frame clones, and not every one. Here the sample spans about 20,000 clones, about three quarters being singletons. The starting material was CD4+ or CD8+ T cells sorted from blood, obtained in a trial of the OX40 agonist ivuxolimab. The receptors come from an adult with an advanced solid tumor such as melanoma, head and neck, liver or kidney cancer.

The V and J genes are TRBV9 and TRBJ2-7; D unresolved. Trimming pared 2 bases from V and 7 bases from J, leaving 7 bases between. The CDR3 covers 11 residues. Germline V gene sequence: CDR1 SGDLS, CDR2 YYNGEE. The CDR3 DNA reads as TGTGCCAGCAGCGTCCAAACTGAGCAGTACTTC. Amino acids: CASSVQTEQYF.

This clone was counted only a few times. In DNA, the CDR3 is TGTGCCAGCAGCTTAGTATCAGGGTCCTCCTATGGCTACACCTTC. It yields the protein CASSLVSGSSYGYTF. The chain links TRBV7-6 to TRBJ1-2, with a weak D call TRBD1 (5 bases). The CDR3 runs to 15 residues. Germline CDR1 reads SGHVS; CDR2 reads FNYEAQ. The V gene lost 1 base and the J gene lost 4 bases, with 13 bases spanning the gap.

The chain links TRBV7-9 to TRBJ1-2; D may be TRBD1 (5 bases). Germline CDR1 reads SEHNR; CDR2 reads FQNEAQ (reference sequence). With 2 bases removed from V and 5 bases from J, the gap between germline ends came to 15 bases. The CDR3 is made up of 15 amino acids. Here the CDR3 reads CASSLRDPDPYGYTF. The CDR3 bases are TGTGCCAGCAGCTTAAGGGACCCTGACCCATATGGCTACACCTTC.

The genes are TRBV6-5 and TRBJ2-7; no reliable D call. The germline V gene has CDR1 MNHEY and CDR2 SVGAGI. This CDR3 has 14 residues. The germline V and J ends were trimmed by 0 bases and 5 bases, with 11 bases remaining between them. The CDR3 DNA sequence: TGTGCCAGCAGTTACTCAGGGCATGGGGACGAGCAGTACTTC. Its protein is CASSYSGHGDEQYF.

The V and J genes are TRBV9 and TRBJ2-1, with 10 bases aligning to TRBD2. Germline lookup yields CDR1 SGDLS and CDR2 YYNGEE. The CDR3 has 15 residues. Losses at the gene ends were 3 bases for V and 9 bases for J; bases not matched to a gene: 9. This chain's CDR3 is CASSGGTSEVAEQFF. As DNA, the CDR3 is TGTGCCAGCAGCGGGGGGACTAGCGAGGTAGCTGAGCAGTTCTTC.

This clone was seen a single time. The chain uses TRBV7-9 and TRBJ1-2; 7 positions agree with TRBD1. V dropped 3 bases and J dropped 6; count of bases not matched to a gene: 4. Germline V gene sequence: CDR1 SEHNR, CDR2 FQNEAQ (reference sequence). The CDR3 has 13 amino acids. The CDR3 sequence: CASSFTGADGYTF. CDR3 coding DNA: TGTGCCAGCAGCTTCACAGGGGCAGATGGCTACACCTTC.

V and J are TRBV2 and TRBJ2-7; 8 bases line up with TRBD2. CDR3 length: 16 residues. V lost 1 base and J lost 2; bases outside the gene matches: 7. Germline CDR1 reads SNHLY; CDR2 reads FYNNEI. The CDR3 DNA reads TGTGCCAGCAGTGAAGGGAGACTAGCGCACCCCTACGAGCAGTACTTC. This encodes CASSEGRLAHPYEQYF.

This rearrangement joins TRBV27 to TRBJ2-7; D may be TRBD1 (6 bases). The CDR3 loop spans 14 amino acids. CDR1 is MNHEY, CDR2 SMNVEV, per germline (reference sequence). V lost 3 bases to trimming and J lost 4 bases, with 13 bases between them. CDR3 coding DNA: TGTGCCAGCAGTTTCCACGGGACAAATTACGAGCAGTACTTC. Protein sequence: CASSFHGTNYEQYF.

The chain carries TRBV29-1 and TRBJ2-3, with a tentative D call TRBD1 (5 bases). V lost 0 bases to trimming and J lost 2 bases, with 12 bases between them. This CDR3 comprises 15 residues. Germline V gene sequence: CDR1 SQVTM, CDR2 ANQGSEA. In nucleotides, the CDR3 is TGCAGCGTTGAAGAGGGGAAGGGGTCCACAGATACGCAGTATTTT. It is translated as CSVEEGKGSTDTQYF.

V usage is TRBV27 and J usage is TRBJ2-7; D gene uncertain. V was trimmed by 4 bases and J by 6 bases, leaving 16 bases between them. Germline CDR1 and CDR2: MNHEY and SMNVEV (reference sequence). This CDR3 contains 14 residues. The chain's CDR3 is CASSSGCLPGEQYF. CDR3 sequence (DNA): TGTGCCAGCAGTTCTGGGTGCCTTCCGGGCGAGCAGTACTTC.

This chain links TRBV7-6 with TRBJ2-3, with a tentative D call TRBD2 (5 bases). Trimming stripped 5 bases from V and 11 bases from J, with 14 bases between. The CDR3 covers 12 residues. Germline-derived CDR1 and CDR2 are SGHVS and FNYEAQ. CDR3 DNA sequence: TGTGCCAGCAGCCCCGGACTGGACCTGCAGTATTTT. It translates to CASSPGLDLQYF.

This chain connects TRBV5-8 to TRBJ1-5, with a tentative D call TRBD1 (5 bases). Germline values: CDR1 SGHTS, CDR2 YDEGEE. V gave up 4 bases and J gave up 6 bases, with 20 bases separating them. The CDR3 has 16 amino acids. Written as DNA, the CDR3 is TGTGCCAGCAGCCTCGAATGGGCAGGGTTTCCTCAGCCCCAGCATTTT. This sequence encodes CASSLEWAGFPQPQHF.

The chain recombines TRBV27 with TRBJ1-2; D is perhaps TRBD1 (6 bases). Germline CDR1 and CDR2: MNHEY and SMNVEV (reference sequence). Trimming cost V 4 bases and J 0 bases, with 9 bases left between them. The CDR3 covers 14 residues. The CDR3 DNA sequence: TGTGCCAGCAGTTCGGACAGTTCTAACTATGGCTACACCTTC. It encodes CASSSDSSNYGYTF.

J is TRBJ1-1 and V is TRBV6-6, with 9 bases that match TRBD1. The V and J ends lost 5 bases and 3 bases, in that order; junction bases with no gene match: 4. The CDR3 spans 14 residues. The germline CDR1 and CDR2 sequences are MNHNY and SVGAGI (reference sequence). The DNA for the CDR3 is TGTGCCAGCAGTACGGACAGGGGCTACACTGAAGCTTTCTTT. The encoded protein is CASSTDRGYTEAFF.

This clone was observed a handful of times. The chain recombines TRBV7-3 with TRBJ2-1; 9 positions match TRBD1. This CDR3 comprises 18 residues. Germline values: CDR1 SGHTA, CDR2 FQGTGA. Unmatched junction bases numbered 7, after V lost 0 bases and J lost 1 base. The CDR3 DNA sequence: TGTGCCAGCAGCTTAACGTTAAGGGGACAGGGATCCTACAATGAGCAGTTCTTC. Encoded protein: CASSLTLRGQGSYNEQFF.

V usage is TRBV4-1 and J usage is TRBJ2-7, with 7 bases aligning to TRBD2. The CDR3 has 15 residues. V trimming: 2 bases; J trimming: 3 bases; junction bases outside the gene matches: 7. The germline V gene encodes CDR1 MGHRA and CDR2 YSYEKL. The CDR3 region has the DNA TGCGCCAGCAGCCAACTCCTTACGGGAGGCTACGAGCAGTACTTC. Translation: CASSQLLTGGYEQYF.

The chain recombines TRBV10-2 with TRBJ2-7; 8 bases agree with TRBD1. Germline CDR1 WSHSY, CDR2 SAAADI. The CDR3 sequence is 13 residues long. V shed 5 bases, J shed 5 bases, and the junction held 5 bases outside the gene matches. The CDR3 nucleotides are TGCGCCAGCAGTCGAGACAGGGGCAACGAGCAGTACTTC. Translating it yields CASSRDRGNEQYF.

This clone was observed a single time. As DNA, the CDR3 is TGTGCCAGCACCACACGGGGACGGGGGGGCACAGATACGCAGTATTTT. As protein: CASTTRGRGGTDTQYF. The chain links TRBV13 to TRBJ2-3; 7 nucleotides match TRBD2. The CDR3 runs 16 residues. From germline, CDR1 is PRHDT and CDR2 FYEKMQ (reference sequence). Losses at the gene ends were 7 bases for V and 1 base for J; bases not matched to a gene: 11.

The chain combines TRBV27 with TRBJ1-5; D is unclear. With 0 bases removed from V and 4 bases from J, the gap between germline ends came to 4 bases. This CDR3 region has 13 residues. The germline gives CDR1 MNHEY, CDR2 SMNVEV (reference sequence). In DNA, the CDR3 is TGTGCCAGCAGTTTATCAAGGAATCAGCCCCAGCATTTT. Translating gives CASSLSRNQPQHF.

This clone is categorized as medium-sized. The chain combines TRBV4-3 with TRBJ1-1, with 9 nucleotides matching TRBD1. The CDR3 runs to 17 residues. With V trimmed by 0 bases and J by 4 bases, 9 bases remained unmatched. CDR1 and CDR2 from the germline V gene are LGHNA and YSLEER. The CDR3 reads CASSQDWGTGMGTEAFF. In nucleotides, the CDR3 is TGCGCCAGCAGCCAAGATTGGGGGACAGGGATGGGCACTGAAGCTTTCTTT.

This clone has more than one count but fewer than ten. The genes are TRBV4-3 and TRBJ1-4; tentative D call: TRBD1 (5 bases). From germline, CDR1 is LGHNA and CDR2 YSLEER. V was shortened by 0 bases and J by 6 bases, with 14 bases between the two germline ends. The CDR3 covers 16 residues. The CDR3 sequence is CASSQEPAGRDEKLFF. The CDR3, as DNA: TGCGCCAGCAGCCAAGAGCCGGCAGGGAGGGATGAAAAACTGTTTTTT.

J is TRBJ2-2 and V is TRBV11-3; D not certain. Per the germline V gene, CDR1 is SGHNT and CDR2 is YENEEA. V was clipped by 5 bases and J by 7 bases, with 11 bases between them. The CDR3 spans 13 residues. The CDR3: CASSIGALGELFF. DNA of the CDR3: TGTGCCAGCAGCATAGGAGCCCTCGGGGAGCTGTTTTTT. Filled out from reference TRBV11-3 and TRBJ2-2, the complete variable domain reads EAGVVQSPRYKIIEKKQPVAFWCNPISGHNTLYWYLQNLGQGPELLIRYENEEAVDDSQLPKDRFSAERLKGVDSTLKIQPAELGDSAVYLCASSIGALGELFFGEGSRLTVL.

The CDR3 region is CASSRPGTGEKLFF. CDR3 nucleotides: TGTGCCAGTAGTCGACCGGGGACGGGTGAAAAACTGTTTTTT. This chain joins TRBV19 and TRBJ1-4; a weak D match, TRBD1 (5 bases). The V end lost 5 bases, the J end lost 7 bases, and 14 bases lay between the germline ends. Germline values: CDR1 LNHDA, CDR2 SQIVND (reference sequence). CDR3 length: 14 amino acids.

V and J are TRBV15 and TRBJ2-3; 8 positions match TRBD2. CDR3 length: 14 amino acids. V was pared by 8 bases and J by 2 bases, with 6 bases of the junction left unmatched. The germline V gene encodes CDR1 LNHNV and CDR2 YYDKDF (reference sequence). CDR3 loop: CATAPGLVTDTQYF. The DNA of the CDR3 is TGTGCCACCGCCCCGGGACTAGTCACAGATACGCAGTATTTT.

The chain links TRBV6-5 to TRBJ1-5; no reliable D call. Trimming took off 5 bases at V and 4 bases at J, with 12 bases between the two ends. The CDR3 consists of 14 residues. CDR1 is MNHEY and CDR2 is SVGAGI in the germline V gene. The CDR3 DNA reads as TGTGCCAGCAGTCAACCGGGTCAAAATCAGCCCCAGCATTTT. Its protein is CASSQPGQNQPQHF.

The chain is built from TRBV19 and TRBJ1-5, with 7 bases matching TRBD1. Germline CDR1 and CDR2: LNHDA and SQIVND (reference sequence). J was trimmed by 2 bases and V by 2 bases; bases with no gene match: 3. The CDR3 spans 15 residues. The CDR3 sequence is CASSIYDRGNQPQHF. The CDR3 DNA follows: TGTGCCAGTAGTATATATGACAGGGGCAATCAGCCCCAGCATTTT.

The chain links TRBV9 to TRBJ1-1, with D possibly matching TRBD1 (6 bases). The CDR3 loop spans 13 amino acids. Germline V CDR1 and CDR2: SGDLS, YYNGEE. The germline V and J ends were trimmed by 3 bases and 5 bases, with 11 bases remaining between them. CDR3: CASSGGGGTEAFF. DNA for the CDR3: TGTGCCAGCAGCGGAGGGGGGGGAACTGAAGCTTTCTTT.

This chain connects TRBV4-1 to TRBJ2-5; 13 nucleotides match TRBD2. From germline, CDR1 is MGHRA and CDR2 YSYEKL. CDR3 size: 16 residues. V lost 3 bases to trimming and J lost 4 bases; unmatched junction nucleotides: 5. CDR3 coding DNA: TGCGCCAGCAGCCACCCCGGACTAGCGGGAGTAGAGACCCAGTACTTC. Protein: CASSHPGLAGVETQYF.

The chain uses TRBV5-1 and TRBJ2-7, with D possibly matching TRBD2 (7 bases). Trimming stripped 4 bases from V and 4 bases from J, with 18 bases between. Germline V lookup: CDR1 SGHRS, CDR2 YFSETQ. The CDR3 is 15 residues long. The CDR3 bases are TGCGCCAGCAGCCAGAGGGGGGGCTGGTCGTACGAGCAGTACTTC. Protein product: CASSQRGGWSYEQYF.